This T cell receptor (beta chain) comes out of a study of T-cell reconstitution after alpha-beta-depleted transplantation in children. Study-level results: It was surviving recipient T cells and thymic progenitors that gave some patients high TCRbeta diversity at day 60. After one year, T-cell counts and TCRbeta diversity mostly came from new T cells. Reportedly, only several hundred clones from non-depleted graft cells drove alpha-beta T-cell counts at about two months.

During its preparation, the TCRbeta library received unique molecular identifiers. TCRdb independently ran MiXCR on the PCR reads; one entry per CDR3 protein. The data show just under 250,000 distinct CDR3 sequences, about 26% seen once. Germline V lookup: CDR1 ENHRY, CDR2 SYGVKD. With V trimmed by 8 bases and J by 0 bases, 9 bases remained unmatched. The CDR3 has 15 amino acids. About this clonotype: The target antigen is unknown.

The chain couples TRBV10-3 to TRBJ1-1; 7 bases agree with TRBD1. The specimen comprised PBMCs, sampled before TCRalphabeta/CD19-depleted stem cell transplant. The source is a girl aged 2-9 years with Fanconi anemia, due to receive a stem cell transplant. CDR3 nucleotides: TGTGCCATCCACACCGGGACAGCTATGAACACTGAAGCTTTCTTT. As protein: CAIHTGTAMNTEAFF.